These 22 T cell receptor beta chains came from one sample sequenced in a study of shared clonotypes between healthy human individuals. Profiling relied on immunoSEQ multiplex PCR, and the TCRdb table lists in-frame clones only, not all of them. The sample carries about 510,000 clones, about 79% recorded once. The sample comprised PBMCs. The receptors here all came from a woman aged 40 to 50 in good health. Some clones in this sample may be carry-over from other donors' samples.

V usage is TRBV7-8 and J usage is TRBJ1-2; D gene uncertain. The germline gives CDR1 SGHVS, CDR2 FQNEAQ. V lost 3 bases and J lost 3, with 14 bases in between. The CDR3 extends over 15 amino acids. The CDR3 sequence is CASSLGNGRDYGYTF. As DNA, the CDR3 is TGTGCCAGCAGCTTGGGTAACGGGCGGGACTATGGCTACACCTTC.

In its sample, this clone was seen many times. The J gene is TRBJ2-2, the V gene TRBV7-8; 10 nucleotides align to TRBD2. Germline loops: CDR1 SGHVS, CDR2 FQNEAQ. The trim removed 5 bases at V and 0 bases at J, leaving 6 bases unmatched. The CDR3 has 17 residues. This CDR3 is CASSLLGLAANTGELFF. The DNA of the CDR3 is TGTGCCAGCAGCCTCCTCGGACTAGCGGCGAACACCGGGGAGCTGTTTTTT.

V is TRBV6-1 and J is TRBJ2-7, with 10 nucleotides matching TRBD1. CDR1 is MNHNS, CDR2 SASEGT, per germline. Trimming took 6 bases from V and 3 from J; bases not matched to a gene: 8. This CDR3 has 15 amino acids. CDR3 protein: CASRVGTGEIYEQYF. The CDR3 bases are TGTGCCAGCAGGGTTGGGACAGGGGAAATCTACGAGCAGTACTTC.

There are a few counts of this clone. This chain connects TRBV5-1 to TRBJ1-2, with D unclear. Germline V gene data show CDR1 as SGHRS and CDR2 as YFSETQ. The ends were cut back, 2 bases at V and 4 bases at J, with 9 bases in the middle. This CDR3 has 13 residues. The CDR3 sequence is CASSLLGSYGYTF. The CDR3 DNA sequence: TGCGCCAGCAGCTTATTAGGGTCCTATGGCTACACCTTC.

On this clone: One end of the junction does not line up with germline, which may come from a read error. The rearrangement uses TRBV29-1 and TRBJ2-5; TRBD1 agrees at 7 bases. Germline V gene sequence: CDR1 SQVTM, CDR2 ANQGSEA. The CDR3 extends over 13 amino acids. The CDR3 protein is CSAEMTGKETQYF. The CDR3, as DNA: TGCAGCGCTGAAATGACAGGGAAAGAGACCCAGTACTTC. The entire variable domain, with the rest obtained from reference TRBV29-1 and TRBJ2-5, is as follows: SAVISQKPSRDICQRGTSLTIQCQVDSQVTMMFWYRQQPGQSLTLIATANQGSEATYESGFVIDKFPISRPNLTFSTLTVSNMSPEDSSIYLCSAEMTGKETQYFGPGTRLLVL.

Details on this clone: This may be a read error: a much more frequent sequence differs by one nucleotide. Other DNA sequences from this sample encode an identical CDR3 as well. The V and J genes are TRBV5-1 and TRBJ2-3; 10 bases agree with TRBD2. J lost 1 base, V lost 0 bases, and 2 bases had no gene match. Germline values: CDR1 SGHRS, CDR2 YFSETQ. The CDR3 covers 16 residues. CDR3 residues: CASSLGLAGGTDTQYF. The CDR3 bases are TGCGCCAGCAGCTTGGGTCTAGCGGGAGGCACAGATACGCAGTATTTT.

Remarks on this clone: A read error may be the cause here, since a much bigger clone is one base away. The V gene is TRBV7-9, the J gene TRBJ2-2; D might be TRBD1 or TRBD2, each matching 5 bases. Germline loops: CDR1 SEHNR, CDR2 FQNEAQ (reference sequence). The CDR3 runs 14 residues. V lost 5 bases, J lost 1 base, and 8 bases lay in between. CDR3 region: CASSLGRNTGELFF. The CDR3 coding sequence is TGTGCCAGCAGCCTGGGACGGAACACCGGGGAGCTGTTTTTT.

The sample holds many counts of this clone. The chain recombines TRBV4-3 with TRBJ2-7, with 7 bases identical to TRBD2. The V and J ends lost 2 bases and 1 base, in that order; junction bases with no gene match: 5. The CDR3 extends over 15 amino acids. Germline V CDR1 and CDR2: LGHNA, YSLEER. In DNA form, the CDR3 reads TGCGCCAGCAGCCAACAAGCGGGATGGTCCTACGAGCAGTACTTC. Translating gives CASSQQAGWSYEQYF.

This sequence joins TRBV6-5 and TRBJ1-2; 7 bases fit TRBD1. Germline CDR1 and CDR2: MNHEY and SVGAGI. The trim removed 2 bases at V and 8 bases at J, leaving 8 bases unmatched. This CDR3 contains 14 residues. The CDR3 spells CASSYEGTVGGYTF. CDR3 nucleotides: TGTGCCAGCAGTTACGAAGGGACAGTCGGCGGCTACACCTTC.

DNA for the CDR3: TGTGCCAGCAGCTTGGGGACAGGGGACCACGAGCAGTACTTC. Protein product: CASSLGTGDHEQYF. V and J are TRBV7-9 and TRBJ2-7, with 10 bases that match TRBD1. CDR1 and CDR2 (germline): SEHNR, FQNEAQ (reference sequence). The V gene end was trimmed by 3 bases and the J gene end by 5 bases; junction bases not matched to a gene: 4. The CDR3 runs 14 residues.

The rearrangement joins TRBV5-1 to TRBJ2-1, with 14 nucleotides matching TRBD2. CDR3 length equals 17 residues. Germline CDR1 SGHRS, CDR2 YFSETQ. The J segment lost 8 bases and the V segment lost 4 bases, leaving 11 bases of the junction unmatched. The CDR3: CASSAMTSGRAGDEQFF. CDR3 nucleotide sequence: TGCGCCAGCAGCGCCATGACTAGCGGGAGGGCCGGAGATGAGCAGTTCTTC.

Note on this clone: Possible read error: a much larger clone is one base away. The V call is TRBV7-2, the J call TRBJ1-2; perhaps TRBD1 as D (6 bases). The CDR3 consists of 12 residues. Germline loops: CDR1 SGHTA, CDR2 FQGNSA. Trimming cost V 5 bases and J 4 bases, with 8 bases left between them. The CDR3 loop is CASSRDIYGYTF. In nucleotides, the CDR3 is TGTGCCAGCAGCAGGGACATCTATGGCTACACCTTC.

The chain combines TRBV10-3 with TRBJ2-1; 12 bases match TRBD2. There are 15 residues in the CDR3. CDR1 and CDR2 from the germline V gene are ENHRY and SYGVKD. Trimming removed 6 bases from V and 5 bases from J; junction bases left unmatched: 5. CDR3 DNA sequence: TGTGCCATCAGCCTACTAGCGGGGGGAGACAATGAGCAGTTCTTC. Translating it yields CAISLLAGGDNEQFF.

V gene TRBV6-5 combines with J gene TRBJ2-3, with 8 bases identical to TRBD2. CDR1 and CDR2 from the germline V gene are MNHEY and SVGAGI. The CDR3 contains 15 residues. V trimming: 5 bases; J trimming: 2 bases; junction bases outside the gene matches: 6. CDR3 region: CASSPNGLATDTQYF. The CDR3 DNA sequence: TGTGCCAGCAGTCCAAATGGACTAGCCACAGATACGCAGTATTTT.

This clone counts as medium-sized. Additional DNA sequences in this sample encode the identical CDR3. The chain uses TRBV28 and TRBJ1-2, with TRBD1 matching 7 bases. This CDR3 spans 14 amino acids. Germline CDR1 is MDHEN and CDR2 is SYDVKM. With V trimmed by 6 bases and J by 5 bases, 9 bases remained unmatched. CDR3: CASRTTGVRYGYTF. CDR3 nucleotides: TGTGCCAGCAGAACTACAGGGGTCCGGTATGGCTACACCTTC.

The chain links TRBV28 to TRBJ2-7, with 7 bases fitting TRBD2. Germline trimming cut 5 bases from V and 6 bases from J; bases unmatched to any gene: 7. In germline, CDR1 is MDHEN, CDR2 SYDVKM. This CDR3 is built from 13 residues. DNA for the CDR3: TGTGCCAGCAGTGTGGGGACTATGGGCGAGCAGTACTTC. Amino acids: CASSVGTMGEQYF.

V gene TRBV5-1 combines with J gene TRBJ2-3, with 7 bases lining up with TRBD2. V was pared by 6 bases and J by 4 bases, with 11 bases of the junction left unmatched. The CDR3 runs 15 residues. Germline loops: CDR1 SGHRS, CDR2 YFSETQ. The CDR3 nucleotides are TGCGCCAGCAAACGGGCCGCGGGAGATCCAGATACGCAGTATTTT. Translation: CASKRAAGDPDTQYF.

This clone was seen only once. V usage is TRBV29-1 and J usage is TRBJ2-1; D is perhaps TRBD2 (6 bases). The CDR3 sequence is 17 residues long. The germline CDR1 and CDR2 sequences are SQVTM and ANQGSEA. The ends were cut back, 4 bases at V and 0 bases at J, with 19 bases in the middle. The CDR3 DNA sequence: TGCAGCGTTGGCCGGGACGGGGGTTCGAGCTCCTACAATGAGCAGTTCTTC. This sequence encodes CSVGRDGGSSSYNEQFF.

V and J are TRBV2 and TRBJ1-2, with a tentative D call TRBD1 (6 bases). Germline V gives CDR1 SNHLY, CDR2 FYNNEI. The CDR3 runs 16 residues. Trimming removed 1 base at V and 7 bases at J, with 19 bases between. The CDR3 coding sequence is TGTGCCAGCAGTGAAGAGGCCGGGACGACAGGTGGTGGCTACACCTTC. It yields the protein CASSEEAGTTGGGYTF.

The chain is built from TRBV30 and TRBJ1-4, with D tentatively TRBD1 (5 bases). The CDR3 sequence is 14 residues long. CDR1 and CDR2 from the germline V gene are GTSNPN and SVGIG (reference sequence). V shed 2 bases and J shed 5 bases, with 12 bases lying between them. The CDR3 nucleotides are TGTGCCTGGAGTAGAAGACAGCTCAATGAAAAACTGTTTTTT. It yields the protein CAWSRRQLNEKLFF.

This sequence joins TRBV18 and TRBJ2-5; D perhaps matches TRBD1 (6 bases). This CDR3 contains 14 residues. Germline assignment: CDR1 KGHSH and CDR2 LQKENI. The ends were cut back, 3 bases at V and 4 bases at J, with 12 bases in the middle. The CDR3 region has the DNA TGTGCCAGCTCACCGCCTGCAGGGGCAGAGACCCAGTACTTC. It yields the protein CASSPPAGAETQYF.

This clone was counted only a few times. J is TRBJ2-7 and V is TRBV2; 11 positions agree with TRBD1. The length of the CDR3 is 12 residues. From germline, CDR1 is SNHLY and CDR2 FYNNEI. Trimming removed 7 bases from V and 6 bases from J; junction bases left unmatched: 2. The CDR3 region is CASMDRGLEQYF. Written as DNA, the CDR3 is TGTGCCAGCATGGACAGGGGGCTCGAGCAGTACTTC. Filled out from reference TRBV2 and TRBJ2-7, the complete variable domain reads EPEVTQTPSHQVTQMGQEVILRCVPISNHLYFYWYRQILGQKVEFLVSFYNNEISEKSEIFDDQFSVERPDGSNFTLKIRSTKLEDSAMYFCASMDRGLEQYFGPGTRLTVT.